This T cell receptor (beta chain) was documented in a study of blood T cells in healthy people across ages. Whole-study results and caveats: As naive T cell percentage varied, TCR beta diversity correlated strongly with it. A roughly linear fall in TCR beta diversity per million T cells was seen with increasing age.

PCR was performed a second time for about 6 to 12 cycles using a sample-barcoded 5' primer and a J-beta primer mix. Sequencing of every sample gave 3 million or more CDR3-containing paired-end reads. MiXCR, run by TCRdb on the 5' RACE reads, gives a single entry per CDR3 protein. The repertoire holds about 1.1 million distinct CDR3 sequences, with approximately 38% as singletons. The germline gives CDR1 MNHEY, CDR2 SVGEGT. V lost 5 bases, J lost 1 base, and 9 bases stayed unmatched. This CDR3 is built from 16 residues. The table lists this clonotype with a few counts. What it binds is not known. The sequenced sample was blood. The chain has TRBV6-2 or TRBV6-3 and TRBJ2-3; 7 nucleotides agree with TRBD1. The TCR was taken from a young man in good health. CDR3 nucleotide sequence: TGTGCCAGCAGTCCTTCAAGGGGGCGCGGCACAGATACGCAGTATTTT. Its translation is CASSPSRGRGTDTQYF.